A single sample gave rise to the 24 T cell receptor beta chains below, sequenced in a study of blood T cell repertoires in COVID-19. Produced via immunoSEQ multiplex PCR; TCRdb's table is partial and in-frame only. The table shows some 120,000 clones, with around four fifths occurring only once. Sequenced input: peripheral blood. These receptors were collected from a man in his thirties or forties with acute or convalescent COVID-19.

The chain is built from TRBV7-3 and TRBJ2-1; TRBD1 is a possible D gene (5 bases). CDR3 size: 13 residues. Germline CDR1 and CDR2: SGHTA and FQGTGA. V was shortened by 5 bases and J by 9 bases, with 14 bases between the two germline ends. DNA for the CDR3: TGTGCCAGCAGCAACGTATCTAGGGGTGAGCAGTTCTTC. This sequence encodes CASSNVSRGEQFF.

This chain connects TRBV5-6 to TRBJ2-7; TRBD1 aligns across 7 bases. Germline lookup yields CDR1 SGHDT and CDR2 YYEEEE. The CDR3 is 16 residues long. V lost 4 bases and J lost 7; bases outside the gene matches: 17. As DNA, the CDR3 is TGTGCCAGCAGCAACGACAGGGCTTGGCCTACTGATGAGCAGTACGTC. Amino acids: CASSNDRAWPTDEQYV.

The chain joins TRBV19 to TRBJ1-1; 8 positions agree with TRBD1. This CDR3 region has 16 residues. The V gene end was trimmed by 2 bases and the J gene end by 0 bases; junction bases not matched to a gene: 5. The germline CDR1 and CDR2 sequences are LNHDA and SQIVND (reference sequence). The CDR3, as DNA: TGTGCCAGTAGTATAATGGCAGGGGGCATGAACACTGAAGCTTTCTTT. Translated: CASSIMAGGMNTEAFF.

This clone was observed a single time. The gene calls are TRBV7-8 and TRBJ1-4; D is undetermined. V was cut by 7 bases and J by 6 bases, with 15 bases left in between. Germline CDR1 is SGHVS and CDR2 is FQNEAQ. The CDR3 is 14 amino acids. The DNA of the CDR3 is TGTGCCAGCACGGTGGGGAGGGCTGATGAAAAACTGTTTTTT. Its translation is CASTVGRADEKLFF.

This clone was seen once. This sequence joins TRBV19 and TRBJ2-1; 8 positions match TRBD2. The CDR3 has 14 amino acids. The V segment lost 3 bases and the J segment 10 bases; nucleotides outside the gene matches: 8. The V gene's germline CDR1 is LNHDA and CDR2 SQIVND (reference sequence). DNA for the CDR3: TGTGCCAGTAGTATTACCCGGACTAGCTGGGAGCAGTTCTTC. Translated, it gives CASSITRTSWEQFF.

This clone came up once. Additional DNA sequences in this sample encode the identical CDR3. The chain uses TRBV5-5 and TRBJ1-4; D not resolved. The CDR3 length is 14 residues. The ends were cut back, 1 base at V and 0 bases at J, with 4 bases in the middle. Germline values: CDR1 SGHKS, CDR2 YYEKEE (reference sequence). CDR3 DNA: TGTGCCAGCAGCTTGCGCGCAACTAATGAAAAACTGTTTTTT. Translation gives CASSLRATNEKLFF.

The chain recombines TRBV5-1 with TRBJ2-3; 7 nucleotides match TRBD1. This CDR3 spans 15 amino acids. Losses at the gene ends were 1 base for V and 3 bases for J; bases not matched to a gene: 5. Germline CDR1 and CDR2: SGHRS and YFSETQ. In DNA form, the CDR3 reads TGCGCCAGCAGCTTGAGGGGGCTAGGAACAGATACGCAGTATTTT. It translates to CASSLRGLGTDTQYF.

This clone was detected only once. This sequence joins TRBV7-2 and TRBJ1-1; D is undetermined. CDR1 is SGHTA, CDR2 FQGNSA, per germline. V lost 3 bases, J lost 1 base, and 6 bases lay in between. The length of the CDR3 is 13 residues. The CDR3, as DNA: TGTGCCAGCAGCTTCGCTAAGAACACTGAAGCTTTCTTT. Its translation: CASSFAKNTEAFF.

The rearrangement links TRBV3-1 (or the pseudogene TRBV3-2) to TRBJ2-3; 13 bases align to TRBD2. Trimming took 3 bases from V and 1 from J; bases not matched to a gene: 1. Germline-derived CDR1 and CDR2 are LGHDT and YNNKEL (reference sequence). The CDR3 length is 16 residues. The CDR3 bases are TGTGCCAGCAGCCACGGGACTAGCGGGGGCACAGATACGCAGTATTTT. As protein: CASSHGTSGGTDTQYF.

The rearrangement joins TRBV30 to TRBJ1-3, with D maybe TRBD1 (6 bases). In germline, CDR1 is GTSNPN, CDR2 SVGIG (reference sequence). The CDR3 sequence is 15 residues long. V was cut by 3 bases and J by 4 bases, with 16 bases left in between. CDR3 sequence (DNA): TGTGCCTGGAGGGTGGGGGGGGCTCGAGGAAACACCATATATTTT. This encodes CAWRVGGARGNTIYF. Combining the CDR3 with reference TRBV30 and TRBJ1-3 gives the whole variable domain SQTIHQWPATLVQPVGSPLSLECTVEGTSNPNLYWYRQAAGRGLQLLFYSVGIGQISSEVPQNLSASRPQDRQFILSSKKLLLSDSGFYLCAWRVGGARGNTIYFGEGSWLTVV.

The V and J genes are TRBV7-9 and TRBJ2-2, with a possible D match to TRBD1 (6 bases). V was cut by 5 bases and J by 3 bases, with 10 bases left in between. The CDR3 totals 14 residues. Germline V lookup: CDR1 SEHNR, CDR2 FQNEAQ (reference sequence). The CDR3 here is CASSMDRYTGELFF. The CDR3 nucleotides read TGTGCCAGCAGCATGGACAGATACACCGGGGAGCTGTTTTTT.

This sequence joins TRBV18 and TRBJ1-5; 9 bases line up with TRBD1. The CDR3 totals 16 residues. CDR1 KGHSH and CDR2 LQKENI come from the germline V gene. After removal of 2 bases from V and 4 bases from J, the junction contained 6 bases not matched to a gene. The CDR3 coding sequence is TGTGCCAGCTCACCAGCCGGGACAGGGTCGAATCAGCCCCAGCATTTT. It codes for CASSPAGTGSNQPQHF.

The chain couples TRBV6-5 to TRBJ2-3; 8 nucleotides match TRBD2. V trimming: 5 bases; J trimming: 6 bases; junction bases outside the gene matches: 7. CDR1 is MNHEY and CDR2 is SVGAGI in the germline V gene. The CDR3 is 14 residues long. The CDR3 protein is CASSRGGMGDTQYF. The CDR3 region has the DNA TGTGCCAGCAGTCGGGGGGGCATGGGGGATACGCAGTATTTT.

The J gene is TRBJ1-1, the V gene TRBV18, with 9 bases lining up with TRBD1. Germline-derived CDR1 and CDR2 are KGHSH and LQKENI. CDR3 length: 14 amino acids. Trimming cost V 4 bases and J 3 bases; bases outside gene matches: 3. The CDR3 sequence is CASSRRDRDTEAFF. The CDR3 DNA sequence: TGTGCCAGCTCACGCCGGGACAGGGACACTGAAGCTTTCTTT.

This rearrangement joins TRBV7-6 to TRBJ2-3; TRBD2 matches 12 bases. Trimming cost V 5 bases and J 6 bases; bases outside gene matches: 12. Germline V gene lookup returns CDR1 SGHVS and CDR2 FNYEAQ. This CDR3 contains 17 residues. This CDR3 is CASSDGLAGPYGDTQYF. DNA for the CDR3: TGTGCCAGCAGCGACGGACTAGCGGGGCCGTATGGGGATACGCAGTATTTT.

The chain carries TRBV13 and TRBJ1-4, with D maybe TRBD1 (6 bases). Trimming stripped 4 bases from V and 0 bases from J, with 12 bases between. This CDR3 is built from 16 residues. The V gene's germline CDR1 is PRHDT and CDR2 FYEKMQ (reference sequence). The CDR3 region is CASSSRQDSTNEKLFF. CDR3 nucleotide sequence: TGTGCCAGCAGCTCCCGACAGGACTCAACTAATGAAAAACTGTTTTTT.

This chain joins TRBV10-3 and TRBJ1-5; the D gene is possibly TRBD1 (6 bases). This CDR3 has 14 amino acids. From germline, CDR1 is ENHRY and CDR2 SYGVKD. V lost 4 bases and J lost 8, with 15 bases in between. CDR3 loop: CAISAGTLTEPQHF. In DNA, the CDR3 is TGTGCCATCAGTGCCGGGACACTTACAGAGCCCCAGCATTTT.

Concerning this clone: The same CDR3 can be traced to other DNA sequences in this sample. The chain has TRBV29-1 and TRBJ2-7; D perhaps matches TRBD2 (6 bases). The V gene lost 0 bases and the J gene lost 2 bases, with 8 bases spanning the gap. Germline CDR1 and CDR2: SQVTM and ANQGSEA. This CDR3 contains 13 residues. In DNA, the CDR3 is TGCAGCGTTGAAGATCGGGGGACCTACGAGCAGTACTTC. The encoded protein is CSVEDRGTYEQYF.

This clone was detected only a few times. V is TRBV5-4 and J is TRBJ2-2; weak D call: TRBD2 (7 bases). The CDR3 extends over 16 amino acids. V was pared by 1 base and J by 5 bases, with 15 bases between. Germline-derived CDR1 and CDR2 are SGHNT and YYREEE (reference sequence). The CDR3 sequence: CASSLYRGAETGELFF. CDR3 in DNA: TGTGCCAGCAGCTTGTATCGGGGGGCGGAAACCGGGGAGCTGTTTTTT.

The V call is TRBV6-2 or TRBV6-3, the J call TRBJ1-1; D is possibly TRBD1 (6 bases). Germline V gene lookup returns CDR1 MNHEY and CDR2 SVGEGT. The CDR3 runs 15 residues. Trimming took 0 bases from V and 3 from J, leaving 11 bases between them. The CDR3 sequence is CASSYSPGVYTEAFF. For the CDR3, the DNA is TGTGCCAGCAGTTACTCCCCAGGGGTGTACACTGAAGCTTTCTTT.

For this clone: One end of the junction does not line up with germline, which may come from a read error. The chain has TRBV5-6 and TRBJ2-1; 7 bases agree with TRBD2. The CDR3 totals 15 residues. In germline, CDR1 is SGHDT, CDR2 YYEEEE. The CDR3 region has the DNA TGTGCCAGCAGCTTGGTACGGGGGGTAAACAATGCGCAGTTCTTC. Its translation: CASSLVRGVNNAQFF. The variable domain in full, completed from reference TRBV5-6 and TRBJ2-1, reads DAGVTQSPTHLIKTRGQQVTLRCSPKSGHDTVSWYQQALGQGPQFIFQYYEEEERQRGNFPDRFSGHQFPNYSSELNVNALLLGDSALYLCASSLVRGVNNAQFFGPGTRLTVL.

The chain couples TRBV29-1 to TRBJ2-7, with a possible D match to TRBD2 (5 bases). Germline CDR1 is SQVTM and CDR2 is ANQGSEA. V was shortened by 6 bases and J by 0 bases, with 18 bases between the two germline ends. This CDR3 contains 15 residues. The CDR3 nucleotides are TGCAGCGTGCTTGACTCTCTGGGGAGCTCCTACGAGCAGTACTTC. Protein: CSVLDSLGSSYEQYF.

The gene calls are TRBV29-1 and TRBJ1-6; 8 positions agree with TRBD1. CDR3 size: 13 residues. V shed 6 bases and J 7 bases; nucleotides not matched to a gene: 5. Germline V gene lookup returns CDR1 SQVTM and CDR2 ANQGSEA. CDR3 amino acids: CSVKGQENSPLHF. Written as DNA, the CDR3 is TGCAGCGTCAAGGGACAGGAAAATTCACCCCTCCACTTT. The full variable domain, its missing parts supplied by reference TRBV29-1 and TRBJ1-6, is SAVISQKPSRDICQRGTSLTIQCQVDSQVTMMFWYRQQPGQSLTLIATANQGSEATYESGFVIDKFPISRPNLTFSTLTVSNMSPEDSSIYLCSVKGQENSPLHFGNGTRLTVT.

This chain joins TRBV4-3 and TRBJ2-2; D possibly corresponds to TRBD1 (5 bases). Germline loops: CDR1 LGHNA, CDR2 YSLEER. The CDR3 covers 16 residues. Trimming left V 1 base short and J 3 bases short, with 12 bases between. The DNA for the CDR3 is TGCGCCAGCAGCCAAGTCCAGGGTTGGGACACCGGGGAGCTGTTTTTT. This sequence encodes CASSQVQGWDTGELFF.